Sequencing of this TCR beta chain was carried out in a study of OX40 agonist ivuxolimab in advanced cancers. The wider study: Prior anti-PD-1, anti-PD-L1 or anti-CTLA-4 therapy did not bar entry, and around 39% had some.

The CDR3 is 14 residues long. The ends were cut back, 5 bases at V and 2 bases at J, with 12 bases in the middle. Germline CDR1 and CDR2: WNHNN and SYGVQD (reference sequence). Assay used: immunoSEQ multiplex PCR; TCRdb lists only in-frame clones, some missing. Of tens of thousands of clones in the sample, over 70% were seen once. The receptor comes from an adult with an advanced solid tumor such as melanoma, head and neck, liver or kidney cancer. Here the sequenced sample was CD4+ or CD8+ T cells sorted from blood, taken in a trial of the OX40 agonist ivuxolimab. V usage is TRBV10-1 and J usage is TRBJ2-5, with a possible D match to TRBD2 (6 bases). The CDR3 spells CASSSAGPQETQYF. The CDR3 DNA reads as TGCGCCAGCAGTTCAGCGGGCCCTCAAGAGACCCAGTACTTC.